A selection of T cell receptor beta chains follows, all from one sample in a study of Ad26.COV2.S vaccination and SARS-CoV-2 variants. TCRdb's table, derived via immunoSEQ multiplex PCR, lists solely in-frame clones and lacks some. This sample has some 460,000 clones; around 89% occur once, and the top ten carry 1.5% to 2%. The sequences come from peripheral blood, collected in a trial of Ad26.COV2.S vaccine versus placebo. Receptor source: a person between 18 and 65 years old who received the Ad26.COV2.S COVID-19 vaccine or a placebo. Both conserved end residues are part of each CDR3. Expanded clones are given a class, and other clones once, few, many or no size at all.

j_gene	abundance	v_gene	CDR3aa
TRBJ1-1	-	TRBV6-6	CASSPEALAEAFF
TRBJ2-7	-	TRBV13	CASSLDLGNSYEQYF
TRBJ2-3	-	TRBV7-2	CASSVDWGTDTQYF
TRBJ1-1	-	TRBV7-9	CASRTKGQGVNTEAFF
TRBJ1-2	-	TRBV5-1	CASRPGDFYYGYTF
TRBJ2-3	-	TRBV7-7	CASSLAQAESTDTQYF
TRBJ2-6	-	TRBV4-3	CASSQAAAGTGANVLTF
TRBJ2-1	-	TRBV9	CASSGTTSRPYNEQFF
TRBJ1-2	-	TRBV7-8	CASSLGAGYGYTF
TRBJ2-3	-	TRBV5-8	CASSIGTAGSTDTQYF
TRBJ1-1	-	TRBV28	CASSLKVWQEAFF
TRBJ2-1	-	TRBV25-1	CASSELGSGPRQFF
TRBJ1-6	-	TRBV30	CAWSVSYNSPLHF
TRBJ1-5	-	TRBV27	CASSSTTAGLSNQPQHF
TRBJ2-3	-	TRBV13	CASSASLAGVGTDTQYF
TRBJ1-6	-	TRBV5-4	CASSYRDFNSPLHF
TRBJ1-5	-	TRBV6-6	CASSYGAGTGDQPQHF
TRBJ2-3	-	TRBV14	CASSHRLDTDTQYF
TRBJ2-6	-	TRBV7-2	CASSLTRTASGANVLTF
TRBJ2-1	-	TRBV18	CASSPQTLSSYNEQFF
TRBJ2-2	-	TRBV15	CATSSKIMDPTGELFF
TRBJ1-5	-	TRBV5-1	CASSLAKGGPSNQPQHF
TRBJ1-2	-	TRBV13	CASSLGERTNYGYTF
TRBJ2-3	-	TRBV4-3	CASSQQHLGTDTQYF
TRBJ2-1	-	TRBV19	CASRGQGIFNEQFF
TRBJ1-1	-	TRBV5-1	CASSVGTGGTEAFF
TRBJ2-1	-	TRBV28	CASSLRLAEQFF
TRBJ2-5	-	TRBV19	CASSINGGPGETQYF
TRBJ2-7	-	TRBV7-8	CASSLVQGLAYEQYF
TRBJ2-7	-	TRBV30	CAWDRGDREQYF
TRBJ2-7	-	TRBV6-5	CASTKTDSYEQYF
TRBJ2-5	few	TRBV10-3	CAIKGTDPRETQYF
TRBJ1-4	-	TRBV19	CASSKRGASTNEKLFF
TRBJ1-1	few	TRBV19	CASSDGTNTEAFF
TRBJ1-5	-	TRBV6-5	CASGTGEKPQHF
TRBJ2-7	-	TRBV30	CAWNPRRTSKGNYEQYF
TRBJ1-5	-	TRBV28	CASSTRGVGFLGSSQPQHF
TRBJ2-2	few	TRBV11-2	CASSFSGTGELFF
TRBJ2-7	-	TRBV10-3	CATQERAYEQYF
TRBJ1-4	once	TRBV5-4	CASSLGASTNEKLFF
TRBJ2-1	-	TRBV14	CASSQVRYNEQFF
TRBJ2-3	-	TRBV11-3	CASSSSREGGDTQYF
TRBJ1-6	-	TRBV9	CASSLGGAGNSPLHF
TRBJ2-7	few	TRBV9	CASSVEGSDYEQYF
TRBJ2-3	-	TRBV25-1	CASSEPNQPLWGTDTQYF
TRBJ2-7	-	TRBV30	CAWSVQLAGGRNEQYF
TRBJ1-4	-	TRBV5-1	CASSYGAIRTNEKLFF
TRBJ1-5	-	TRBV28	CASSSLRQGGNQPQHF
TRBJ2-5	-	TRBV6-1	CASSEAQGLRRPLPQYF
TRBJ1-1	once	TRBV28	CASSFPRNTEAFF
TRBJ2-1	-	TRBV25-1	CASSEYGIGSYNEQFF
TRBJ2-3	once	TRBV13	CASTISGTIDTQYF
TRBJ1-1	-	TRBV19	CASYKGAQRDTEAFF
TRBJ2-3	-	TRBV7-8	CASSLAASRTDTQYF
TRBJ1-1	-	TRBV28	CASSAGGGANTEAFF
TRBJ1-1	-	TRBV19	CASSIWDANTEAFF